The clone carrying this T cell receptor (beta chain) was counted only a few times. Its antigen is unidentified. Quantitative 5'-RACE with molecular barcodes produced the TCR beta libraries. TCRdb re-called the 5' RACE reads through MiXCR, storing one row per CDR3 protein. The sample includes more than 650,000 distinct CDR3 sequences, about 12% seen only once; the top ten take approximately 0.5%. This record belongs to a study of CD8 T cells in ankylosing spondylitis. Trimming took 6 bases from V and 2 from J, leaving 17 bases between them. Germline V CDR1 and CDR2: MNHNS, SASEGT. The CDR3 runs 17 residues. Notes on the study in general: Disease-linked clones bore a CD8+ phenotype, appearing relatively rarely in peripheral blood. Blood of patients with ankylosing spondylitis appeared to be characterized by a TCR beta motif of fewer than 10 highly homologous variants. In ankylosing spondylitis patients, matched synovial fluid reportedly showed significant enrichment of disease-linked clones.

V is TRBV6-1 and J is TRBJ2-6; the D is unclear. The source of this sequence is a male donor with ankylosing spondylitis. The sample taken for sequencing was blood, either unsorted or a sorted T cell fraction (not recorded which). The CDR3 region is CASRAGESFPGANVLTF. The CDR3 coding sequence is TGTGCCAGCAGGGCAGGAGAGAGCTTCCCTGGGGCCAACGTCCTGACTTTC.